This T cell receptor beta chain was profiled in a study of monozygotic twins with inflammatory bowel disease. Germline values: CDR1 SGHRS, CDR2 YFSETQ. This CDR3 is 13 amino acids long. Using the 5' RACE reads, TCRdb records one entry per CDR3 protein without DNA. The sample totals about 170,000 distinct CDR3 sequences. This rearrangement joins TRBV5-1 to TRBJ2-7. The TCR was taken from a human donor with ulcerative colitis or Crohn's disease, or a healthy co-twin of an affected twin (not recorded which). The sequencing sample was made of blood. CDR3 in amino acids: CASSLGNSYEQYF.